These 19 T cell receptor beta chains share one sample of origin, sequenced in a study of T cell responses to AZD1222 COVID-19 vaccine. Profiled with immunoSEQ multiplex PCR; TCRdb holds only in-frame clones, not every one. The table records 150,000 to 200,000 clones, 92% of them present only once. This specimen was peripheral blood, taken 28 days after the second AZD1222 dose. The receptor set was obtained from an adult who received the AZD1222 COVID-19 vaccine.

V and J are TRBV6-5 and TRBJ2-1; no definite D call. The CDR3 runs to 14 residues. Germline loops: CDR1 MNHEY, CDR2 SVGAGI. V was shortened by 2 bases and J by 7 bases, with 12 bases between the two germline ends. CDR3 nucleotides: TGTGCCAGCAGTTACGAGGTGGCCAATAATGAGCAGTTCTTC. It encodes CASSYEVANNEQFF.

V is TRBV20-1 and J is TRBJ2-7, with D possibly matching TRBD1 (6 bases). V was shortened by 5 bases and J by 5 bases, with 10 bases between the two germline ends. CDR1 is DFQATT and CDR2 is SNEGSKA in the germline V gene (reference sequence). This CDR3 is built from 11 residues. The CDR3 nucleotides read TGCAGTGCTCTGAAGGGGGACGAGCAGTACTTC. It yields the protein CSALKGDEQYF.

The chain links TRBV5-1 to TRBJ2-7; 13 nucleotides match TRBD2. The germline CDR1 and CDR2 sequences are SGHRS and YFSETQ. This CDR3 is built from 15 residues. After removal of 3 bases from V and 2 bases from J, the junction contained 2 bases not matched to a gene. The CDR3 is CASSSGLAGAYEQYF. CDR3 nucleotide sequence: TGCGCCAGCAGCTCCGGACTAGCGGGAGCCTACGAGCAGTACTTC.

The V and J genes are TRBV30 and TRBJ1-5; TRBD1 aligns across 9 bases. CDR1 GTSNPN and CDR2 SVGIG come from the germline V gene (reference sequence). The CDR3 is 15 amino acids. Unmatched junction bases numbered 9, after V lost 3 bases and J lost 6 bases. In DNA form, the CDR3 reads TGTGCCTGGAGCGATGGACAGGGGCTTACTCAGCCCCAGCATTTT. Amino acids: CAWSDGQGLTQPQHF.

This chain joins TRBV5-4 and TRBJ1-6; TRBD1 is a possible D gene (5 bases). V lost 0 bases to trimming and J lost 7 bases, with 8 bases between them. CDR3 length: 14 amino acids. CDR1 is SGHNT and CDR2 is YYREEE in the germline V gene (reference sequence). CDR3 DNA: TGTGCCAGCAGCTTGGGGCAGGGAAATTCACCCCTCCACTTT. The encoded protein is CASSLGQGNSPLHF.

The chain combines TRBV5-1 with TRBJ2-5; D not resolved. The CDR3 extends over 13 amino acids. V lost 0 bases and J lost 3, with 6 bases in between. CDR1 and CDR2 from the germline V gene are SGHRS and YFSETQ. The CDR3 sequence: CASSLGPEETQYF. The CDR3 region has the DNA TGCGCCAGCAGCTTGGGCCCCGAAGAGACCCAGTACTTC. Combining the CDR3 with reference TRBV5-1 and TRBJ2-5 gives the whole variable domain KAGVTQTPRYLIKTRGQQVTLSCSPISGHRSVSWYQQTPGQGLQFLFEYFSETQRNKGNFPGRFSGRQFSNSRSEMNVSTLELGDSALYLCASSLGPEETQYFGPGTRLLVL.

This clone was detected only once. This sequence joins TRBV24-1 and TRBJ2-7; D is ambiguous. V lost 5 bases, J lost 3 bases, and 4 bases lay in between. The CDR3 covers 11 residues. Germline V gene lookup returns CDR1 KGHDR and CDR2 SFDVKD. The CDR3: CATSGGYEQYF. The DNA of the CDR3 is TGTGCCACCAGTGGGGGCTACGAGCAGTACTTC.

J is TRBJ2-2 and V is TRBV11-2, with D tentatively TRBD1 (6 bases). The CDR3 is 13 residues long. Germline lookup yields CDR1 SGHAT and CDR2 FQNNGV. V lost 8 bases and J 5 bases, leaving 12 bases between the germline ends. CDR3 loop: CASAGASTGELFF. The CDR3 bases are TGTGCCAGCGCAGGGGCGAGTACCGGGGAGCTGTTTTTT.

The chain carries TRBV6-6 and TRBJ2-7, with 11 bases fitting TRBD2. V dropped 7 bases and J dropped 4; count of bases not matched to a gene: 9. Germline assignment: CDR1 MNHNY and CDR2 SVGAGI (reference sequence). The CDR3 has 15 amino acids. The CDR3 protein is CASKNLAGGSYEQYF. The CDR3 region has the DNA TGTGCCAGCAAAAACCTAGCGGGGGGCTCGTACGAGCAGTACTTC.

V usage is TRBV5-6 and J usage is TRBJ1-2; 10 nucleotides align to TRBD1. This CDR3 is 13 amino acids long. V dropped 0 bases and J dropped 8; count of bases not matched to a gene: 1. Germline V CDR1 and CDR2: SGHDT, YYEEEE. CDR3 residues: CASSLATGGGYTF. CDR3 coding DNA: TGTGCCAGCAGCTTGGCGACAGGGGGCGGCTACACCTTC.

This chain joins TRBV5-1 and TRBJ1-2, with 7 bases lining up with TRBD1. The CDR3 contains 15 residues. Trimming cost V 7 bases and J 4 bases; bases outside gene matches: 13. CDR1 is SGHRS and CDR2 is YFSETQ in the germline V gene. The CDR3 DNA reads as TGCGCCAGCCGTACCTCCGGGACAGACATCTATGGCTACACCTTC. It translates to CASRTSGTDIYGYTF. Drawing the rest from reference TRBV5-1 and TRBJ1-2, the complete variable domain is KAGVTQTPRYLIKTRGQQVTLSCSPISGHRSVSWYQQTPGQGLQFLFEYFSETQRNKGNFPGRFSGRQFSNSRSEMNVSTLELGDSALYLCASRTSGTDIYGYTFGSGTRLTVV.

The chain recombines TRBV12-5 with TRBJ1-1; D not resolved. The germline CDR1 and CDR2 sequences are LGHNT and FRNRAP. V lost 0 bases, J lost 2 bases, and 10 bases lay in between. The CDR3 loop spans 15 amino acids. CDR3: CASGLVGSLNTEAFF. CDR3 DNA: TGTGCTAGTGGTTTGGTAGGCAGCTTAAACACTGAAGCTTTCTTT.

This rearrangement joins TRBV5-5 to TRBJ1-4; 8 nucleotides match TRBD1. V lost 0 bases and J lost 6; bases outside the gene matches: 10. This CDR3 is 17 amino acids long. Per germline, CDR1 SGHKS and CDR2 YYEKEE (reference sequence). DNA for the CDR3: TGTGCCAGCAGCTTGGCGGTAGGGGCAGGGGGCGATGAAAAACTGTTTTTT. Protein product: CASSLAVGAGGDEKLFF.

The chain joins TRBV27 to TRBJ2-2; TRBD2 aligns across 10 bases. Germline assignment: CDR1 MNHEY and CDR2 SMNVEV (reference sequence). This CDR3 is 15 amino acids long. With V trimmed by 3 bases and J by 6 bases, 4 bases remained unmatched. The CDR3 DNA sequence: TGTGCCAGCAGTTTCGGGACTAGCGTGGCCGGGGAGCTGTTTTTT. Translating gives CASSFGTSVAGELFF.

The chain joins TRBV7-2 to TRBJ2-5; no reliable D call. CDR3 length equals 15 residues. The ends were cut back, 0 bases at V and 2 bases at J, with 10 bases in the middle. Germline-derived CDR1 and CDR2 are SGHTA and FQGNSA. The CDR3 DNA sequence: TGTGCCAGCAGCTTAGCGCGCTGGGGTCAAGAGACCCAGTACTTC. This codes for CASSLARWGQETQYF.

V is TRBV20-1 and J is TRBJ1-4, with D possibly matching TRBD1 (5 bases). The length of the CDR3 is 14 residues. V was cut by 6 bases and J by 8 bases, with 19 bases left in between. The germline gives CDR1 DFQATT, CDR2 SNEGSKA (reference sequence). In DNA, the CDR3 is TGCAGTGCCAGTTCGGCCACAGGCGGCGAAAAACTGTTTTTT. Residues: CSASSATGGEKLFF.

The chain couples TRBV6-2 or TRBV6-3 to TRBJ1-3; no firm D call. Per the germline V gene, CDR1 is MNHEY and CDR2 is SVGEGT. This CDR3 contains 14 residues. Between the trimmed V and J ends, which lost 5 bases and 0 bases, there was a span of 8 bases. DNA for the CDR3: TGTGCCAGCAGTACTCGGGACTCTGGAAACACCATATATTTT. Its protein is CASSTRDSGNTIYF.

This clone showed up just once. The genes are TRBV30 and TRBJ1-5; D may be TRBD1 (5 bases). Trimming took 2 bases from V and 7 from J, leaving 12 bases between them. This CDR3 comprises 13 residues. Germline CDR1 GTSNPN, CDR2 SVGIG (reference sequence). This CDR3 reads CAWSSPGDQPQHF. CDR3 coding DNA: TGTGCCTGGAGTAGTCCGGGGGACCAGCCCCAGCATTTT.

The rearrangement uses TRBV7-9 and TRBJ1-2; D gene unclear. The CDR3 is 14 amino acids. The V gene lost 2 bases and the J gene lost 2 bases, with 9 bases spanning the gap. Germline V gene lookup returns CDR1 SEHNR and CDR2 FQNEAQ (reference sequence). CDR3 residues: CASSLTGENYGYTF. In DNA form, the CDR3 reads TGTGCCAGCAGCTTAACGGGCGAGAACTATGGCTACACCTTC.